These 10 T cell receptor beta chains originate from one sample sequenced in a study of blood T cell repertoires in COVID-19. The table came from immunoSEQ multiplex PCR; TCRdb's copy has only in-frame clones and leaves some out. The sample contains some 57,000 clones, approximately 83% of which appear only once. Sequencing used peripheral blood. The receptors derive from a man at least 80 years old with COVID-19, enrolled during active disease.

This chain connects TRBV28 to TRBJ2-5, with 7 bases aligning to TRBD1. With V trimmed by 5 bases and J by 3 bases, 9 bases remained unmatched. The CDR3 runs 15 residues. Germline V lookup: CDR1 MDHEN, CDR2 SYDVKM. Written as DNA, the CDR3 is TGTGCCAGCAGTCCAAGGGGGCTCCCTGAAGAGACCCAGTACTTC. Its protein product is CASSPRGLPEETQYF.

The genes are TRBV2 and TRBJ2-7; tentatively, D is TRBD1 (6 bases). The V end lost 6 bases, the J end lost 3 bases, and 15 bases lay between the germline ends. This CDR3 contains 14 residues. Per the germline V gene, CDR1 is SNHLY and CDR2 is FYNNEI. The CDR3 loop reads CASSERGQFYEQYV. The CDR3 coding sequence is TGTGCCAGCAGCGAGCGAGGACAGTTCTACGAGCAGTACGTC.

The V gene is TRBV28, the J gene TRBJ1-6; perhaps TRBD1 as D (5 bases). The CDR3 has 13 amino acids. CDR1 and CDR2 (germline): MDHEN, SYDVKM. The V and J ends lost 6 bases and 9 bases respectively, with 12 bases between them. The CDR3 sequence is CASSPQVPSPLHF. In DNA form, the CDR3 reads TGTGCCAGCAGCCCACAGGTTCCTTCACCCCTCCACTTT.

This chain links TRBV3-1 (or the pseudogene TRBV3-2) with TRBJ1-5; perhaps TRBD1 as D (5 bases). Per germline, CDR1 LGHDT and CDR2 YNNKEL (reference sequence). The CDR3 contains 16 residues. V lost 1 base and J 3 bases, leaving 13 bases between the germline ends. The CDR3 region is CASSQGVGPANQPQHF. CDR3 bases: TGTGCCAGCAGCCAAGGGGTGGGGCCTGCCAATCAGCCCCAGCATTTT.

The V gene is TRBV4-1, the J gene TRBJ1-1, with 8 bases that match TRBD1. The germline gives CDR1 MGHRA, CDR2 YSYEKL. The CDR3 totals 19 residues. Trimming took 8 bases from V and 0 from J; bases not matched to a gene: 20. The chain's CDR3 is CASLANTGGSTSMNTEAFF. The DNA for the CDR3 is TGCGCCAGCCTCGCAAATACAGGGGGTTCCACGTCGATGAACACTGAAGCTTTCTTT.

A word on this clone: Other nucleotide sequences from this sample produce the same CDR3. CDR3 region: CASSPGLAVAKNIQYF. The CDR3 DNA reads TGTGCCAGCAGCCCAGGACTAGCGGTAGCCAAAAACATTCAGTACTTC. This chain links TRBV7-9 with TRBJ2-4, with 10 bases lining up with TRBD2. The V and J ends lost 5 bases and 0 bases, in that order; junction bases with no gene match: 4. The CDR3 runs 16 residues. In germline, CDR1 is SEHNR, CDR2 FQNEAQ (reference sequence).

The rearrangement uses TRBV28 and TRBJ1-5, with no clear D. Germline V gene lookup returns CDR1 MDHEN and CDR2 SYDVKM. The CDR3 consists of 14 residues. The V and J ends lost 8 bases and 1 base respectively, with 12 bases between them. The DNA of the CDR3 is TGTGCCAGCGATACGACACTGAGCAATCAGCCCCAGCATTTT. Translated, it gives CASDTTLSNQPQHF.

The chain links TRBV5-1 to TRBJ2-1; TRBD1 agrees at 9 bases. The CDR3 is 14 amino acids. Germline lookup yields CDR1 SGHRS and CDR2 YFSETQ. J lost 9 bases, V lost 3 bases, and 7 bases had no gene match. The CDR3 coding sequence is TGCGCCAGCAGCTCGGGACAGGGTGGGGGTGAGCAGTTCTTC. Its protein product is CASSSGQGGGEQFF. Full variable domain (remainder filled in from reference TRBV5-1 and TRBJ2-1): KAGVTQTPRYLIKTRGQQVTLSCSPISGHRSVSWYQQTPGQGLQFLFEYFSETQRNKGNFPGRFSGRQFSNSRSEMNVSTLELGDSALYLCASSSGQGGGEQFFGPGTRLTVL.

Points on this clone: This sample includes further DNA sequences coding for the same CDR3. V gene TRBV3-1 (or the pseudogene TRBV3-2) combines with J gene TRBJ1-5; 9 bases line up with TRBD1. V was clipped by 3 bases and J by 7 bases; unmatched bases: 4. The CDR3 has 14 residues. CDR1 and CDR2 from the germline V gene are LGHDT and YNNKEL (reference sequence). CDR3 sequence: CASSQGQGYQPQHF. The CDR3 DNA reads as TGTGCCAGCAGCCAGGGACAGGGTTACCAGCCCCAGCATTTT.

The chain employs TRBV30 and TRBJ1-4, with unresolved D. This CDR3 contains 14 residues. V was pared by 4 bases and J by 0 bases, with 9 bases between. The V gene's germline CDR1 is GTSNPN and CDR2 SVGIG (reference sequence). CDR3 bases: TGTGCCTGGACGGTGAGCACAACTAATGAAAAACTGTTTTTT. Translation gives CAWTVSTTNEKLFF.